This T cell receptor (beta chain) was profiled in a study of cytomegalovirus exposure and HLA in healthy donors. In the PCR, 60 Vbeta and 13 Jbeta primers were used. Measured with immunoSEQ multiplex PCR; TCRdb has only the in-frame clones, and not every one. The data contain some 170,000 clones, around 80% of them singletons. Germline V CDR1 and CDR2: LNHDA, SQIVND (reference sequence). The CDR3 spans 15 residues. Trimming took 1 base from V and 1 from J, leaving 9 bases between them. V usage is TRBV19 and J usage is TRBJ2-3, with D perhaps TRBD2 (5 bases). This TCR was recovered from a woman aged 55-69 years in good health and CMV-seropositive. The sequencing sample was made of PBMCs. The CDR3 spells CASSIAGRGTDTQYF. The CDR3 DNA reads TGTGCCAGTAGTATAGCGGGGAGAGGCACAGATACGCAGTATTTT.